Listed here are 15 T cell receptor beta chains from one sample, sequenced in a study of Ad26.COV2.S vaccination and SARS-CoV-2 variants. Sequencing used immunoSEQ multiplex PCR; TCRdb keeps in-frame clones, though not all of them. Counted here are some 320,000 clones, 86% occurring once; the ten biggest clones make up around 2%. Treatment meaning: approximately 18 received Ad26.COV2.S at low or high dose, single or two shots; 5 received placebo; per-sample allocation not given. Samples analyzed were those drawn on day 63 after the first vaccine or placebo injection. Sequenced here: peripheral blood, sampled in a trial of Ad26.COV2.S vaccine versus placebo. All receptors come from a person aged 18-60 years who received the Ad26.COV2.S COVID-19 vaccine or a placebo.

The chain recombines TRBV5-1 with TRBJ2-3; possible D gene TRBD1, 5 bases. The CDR3 runs 14 residues. CDR1 is SGHRS and CDR2 is YFSETQ in the germline V gene. Trimming stripped 7 bases from V and 4 bases from J, with 16 bases between. The CDR3 sequence is CASHWAGSADTQYF. CDR3 sequence (DNA): TGCGCCAGCCACTGGGCAGGGTCCGCAGATACGCAGTATTTT. The entire variable domain, with the rest obtained from reference TRBV5-1 and TRBJ2-3, is as follows: KAGVTQTPRYLIKTRGQQVTLSCSPISGHRSVSWYQQTPGQGLQFLFEYFSETQRNKGNFPGRFSGRQFSNSRSEMNVSTLELGDSALYLCASHWAGSADTQYFGPGTRLTVL.

V is TRBV4-1 and J is TRBJ1-5; D is uncertain. The V end lost 0 bases, the J end lost 5 bases, and 5 bases lay between the germline ends. CDR3 size: 13 residues. Germline V gene data show CDR1 as MGHRA and CDR2 as YSYEKL. The CDR3 nucleotides read TGCGCCAGCAGCCAAGAAAGGGATCAGCCCCAGCATTTT. Protein sequence: CASSQERDQPQHF.

The CDR3 DNA follows: TGTGCCAGCTCACCCGGGGGACCTACTTCCTACGAGCAGTACTTC. Protein product: CASSPGGPTSYEQYF. V gene TRBV18 combines with J gene TRBJ2-7; D might be TRBD2 (6 bases). The CDR3 covers 15 residues. Germline CDR1 and CDR2: KGHSH and LQKENI. V was clipped by 3 bases and J by 1 base, with 13 bases between them.

The V and J genes are TRBV7-2 and TRBJ2-5; D unresolved. The CDR3 extends over 12 amino acids. V was trimmed by 5 bases and J by 4 bases, leaving 8 bases between them. Germline assignment: CDR1 SGHTA and CDR2 FQGNSA. In nucleotides, the CDR3 is TGTGCCAGCAGCCCCACGCGAGAGACCCAGTACTTC. Its protein is CASSPTRETQYF.

Notes on this clone: Relative to the germline gene, one junction end is altered; a read error may explain this. The CDR3, as DNA: TGTGCCAGCAGCTTAGGTCCAGGGGGCAGCGGACAAGGGACCCAGTACTTC. Its protein is CASSLGPGGSGQGTQYF. The chain is built from TRBV7-2 and TRBJ2-5; 8 bases fit TRBD1. The CDR3 has 17 residues. Germline assignment: CDR1 SGHTA and CDR2 FQGNSA.

The chain joins TRBV19 to TRBJ1-1; no firm D call. CDR3 size: 15 residues. V lost 3 bases, J lost 1 base, and 12 bases lay in between. CDR1 is LNHDA, CDR2 SQIVND, per germline (reference sequence). The CDR3 DNA is TGTGCCAGTAGTATCGAAGGTCGCAGGAACACTGAAGCTTTCTTT. This codes for CASSIEGRRNTEAFF.

The chain has TRBV5-1 and TRBJ2-5, with D tentatively TRBD1 (6 bases). CDR1 SGHRS and CDR2 YFSETQ come from the germline V gene. This CDR3 has 16 residues. Between the trimmed V and J ends, which lost 4 bases and 2 bases, there was a span of 18 bases. CDR3 sequence: CASSPQTGYYQETQYF. CDR3 coding DNA: TGCGCCAGCAGCCCTCAGACAGGATATTATCAAGAGACCCAGTACTTC.

The chain uses TRBV10-3 and TRBJ1-4; D gene ambiguous. V dropped 0 bases and J dropped 7 bases, with 15 bases sitting between them. Germline CDR1 reads ENHRY; CDR2 reads SYGVKD. The CDR3 has 16 residues. The CDR3 nucleotides are TGTGCCATCAGTGAGTCGACGCACCCACTGGGTGAAAAACTGTTTTTT. Translating it yields CAISESTHPLGEKLFF.

This clone is a singleton in its sample. The V gene is TRBV10-2, the J gene TRBJ1-1; D is ambiguous. Per the germline V gene, CDR1 is WSHSY and CDR2 is SAAADI. Deletions cut 2 bases from V and 4 bases from J, with 8 bases between. The CDR3 sequence is 13 residues long. The CDR3 is CASSERAFTEAFF. As DNA, the CDR3 is TGCGCCAGCAGTGAGCGGGCGTTCACTGAAGCTTTCTTT.

The V and J genes are TRBV12-3 or TRBV12-4 and TRBJ1-1; weak D call: TRBD1 (5 bases). The CDR3 length is 13 residues. V lost 3 bases and J lost 4, with 9 bases in between. Here the CDR3 reads CASSFADTTEAFF. The CDR3 DNA reads TGTGCCAGCAGTTTTGCGGACACCACTGAAGCTTTCTTT.

The rearrangement links TRBV5-1 to TRBJ2-3; perhaps TRBD1 as D (5 bases). This CDR3 has 15 amino acids. V was trimmed by 2 bases and J by 0 bases, leaving 10 bases between them. In germline, CDR1 is SGHRS, CDR2 YFSETQ. Here the CDR3 reads CASSFGAKSTDTQYF. The CDR3 DNA sequence: TGCGCCAGCAGCTTTGGGGCAAAGAGCACAGATACGCAGTATTTT.

V usage is TRBV3-1 (or the pseudogene TRBV3-2) and J usage is TRBJ1-1; tentative D call: TRBD1 (5 bases). Trimming removed 3 bases from V and 5 bases from J, with 22 bases in between. CDR3 length: 17 residues. From germline, CDR1 is LGHDT and CDR2 YNNKEL (reference sequence). The CDR3 nucleotides are TGTGCCAGCAGCCAGGGCCCGTGGCAGGGAAGAAGGACTGAAGCTTTCTTT. It translates to CASSQGPWQGRRTEAFF.

The chain links TRBV6-5 to TRBJ1-2; the D gene is possibly TRBD1 (6 bases). Between the trimmed V and J ends, which lost 11 bases and 8 bases, there was a span of 15 bases. Per germline, CDR1 MNHEY and CDR2 SVGAGI. The CDR3 loop spans 11 amino acids. CDR3 protein: CAVSRGNGYTF. The CDR3 DNA reads TGTGCCGTATCGAGGGGGAACGGCTACACCTTC.

This chain joins TRBV7-9 and TRBJ1-1, with D perhaps TRBD1 (6 bases). Deletions cut 4 bases from V and 2 bases from J, with 11 bases between. Germline V gene lookup returns CDR1 SEHNR and CDR2 FQNEAQ (reference sequence). The CDR3 has 14 amino acids. The CDR3 nucleotides are TGTGCCAGCAGCTGGGGGACATTAAACACTGAAGCTTTCTTT. It yields the protein CASSWGTLNTEAFF.

The count of this clone is one. The chain recombines TRBV19 with TRBJ1-5, with 9 bases matching TRBD1. The germline gives CDR1 LNHDA, CDR2 SQIVND (reference sequence). The CDR3 contains 15 residues. Trimming cost V 4 bases and J 6 bases; bases outside gene matches: 7. The CDR3 nucleotides read TGTGCCAGTAGTACCCGGGACAGGGTAGGTCAGCCCCAGCATTTT. As protein: CASSTRDRVGQPQHF.